This section outlines one T cell receptor (beta chain) sequence together with its context. The V gene end was trimmed by 6 bases and the J gene end by 2 bases; junction bases not matched to a gene: 5. The CDR3 covers 14 residues. The V gene's germline CDR1 is MNHEY and CDR2 SVGEGT. This entry belongs to a study of blood T cell repertoires in COVID-19. Study-wide background: Samples representing acute and convalescent COVID-19 were sourced from the United States, Italy and Spain.

Per the original data handling: Quantification of nucleated cells was approximated via reference gene primer amplification. TCRdb's table, derived via immunoSEQ multiplex PCR, lists solely in-frame clones and lacks some. V and J calls plus clone size are reproduced from that table; the DNA served to infer D and trimming. In the table there are 160,000 or so clones, 82% of which are singletons. The sequencing sample was made of peripheral blood. This rearrangement joins TRBV6-2 or TRBV6-3 to TRBJ2-7, with 9 nucleotides matching TRBD1. The source is a woman in her seventies with acute or convalescent COVID-19. The CDR3 here is CASSLTGGPYEQYF. CDR3 coding DNA: TGTGCCAGCAGCCTTACAGGGGGCCCCTACGAGCAGTACTTC.